A selection of T cell receptor beta chains follows, all from one sample in a study of radiotherapy plus CTLA-4 blockade in lung cancer. Using immunoSEQ multiplex PCR, the repertoire was profiled, and TCRdb retains in-frame clones only, with some absent. The sample records about 24,000 clones, 71% being singletons. Sequencing was performed on peripheral blood, taken from a patient treated with radiotherapy plus ipilimumab. These receptors came from a human donor with non-small cell lung cancer whose response to radiotherapy plus ipilimumab could not be evaluated. CDR3s include the opening cysteine and the closing phenylalanine or tryptophan. A D gene is named only where the DNA matches it firmly. Size tells how often a clone was seen (once, few, many) or the class of an expanded clone, and some rows leave it out.

d_gene,v_gene,j_gene,abundance,CDR3aa,CDR3nt
NA,TRBV7-6,TRBJ2-2,NA,CASSSKGSASNTGELFF,TGTGCCAGCAGCTCGAAAGGGAGCGCCTCGAACACCGGGGAGCTGTTTTTT
NA,TRBV30,TRBJ1-4,few,CAWSRQGINEKLFF,TGTGCCTGGAGTCGGCAGGGCATAAATGAAAAACTGTTTTTT
TRBD2,TRBV4-1,TRBJ2-2,NA,CASSHGTSGRTGELFF,TGCGCCAGCAGCCACGGGACTAGCGGGAGGACCGGGGAGCTGTTTTTT
TRBD1,TRBV6-5,TRBJ1-3,NA,CASSYDRGSGNTIYF,TGTGCCAGCAGTTACGACAGGGGTTCTGGAAACACCATATATTTT
NA,TRBV28,TRBJ2-2,NA,CASSRGGNTGELFF,TGTGCCAGCAGCCGGGGAGGGAACACCGGGGAGCTGTTTTTT
NA,TRBV6-1,TRBJ2-3,NA,CASSEQGMRGDTQYF,TGTGCCAGCAGTGAACAAGGGATGAGGGGGGATACGCAGTATTTT
NA,TRBV20-1,TRBJ1-1,NA,CSSLGTEAFF,TGCAGTTCACTTGGCACTGAAGCTTTCTTT
TRBD1,TRBV5-6,TRBJ2-5,NA,CASSVGQLKETQYF,TGTGCCAGCAGCGTGGGACAGCTTAAAGAGACCCAGTACTTC
NA,TRBV6-5,TRBJ2-3,once,CASSRQVTDTQYF,TGTGCCAGCAGCCGACAGGTAACAGATACGCAGTATTTT
TRBD2,TRBV15,TRBJ2-1,NA,CATSRDPPGLAADNEQFF,TGTGCCACCAGCAGAGATCCGCCGGGACTAGCGGCAGACAATGAGCAGTTCTTC
NA,TRBV4-1,TRBJ2-2,once,CASSQDLAVAGELFF,TGCGCCAGCAGCCAAGATCTCGCGGTAGCCGGGGAGCTGTTTTTT
TRBD2,TRBV5-4,TRBJ2-3,NA,CASSPGGGAVDTQYF,TGTGCCAGCAGCCCGGGGGGGGGAGCAGTTGATACGCAGTATTTT
NA,TRBV18,TRBJ2-5,NA,CASSPPGATGAQETQYF,TGTGCCAGCTCACCACCGGGGGCGACAGGAGCCCAAGAGACCCAGTACTTC
NA,TRBV6-6,TRBJ2-1,NA,CASRPPTSSYNEQFF,TGTGCCAGCAGGCCACCTACGAGCTCCTACAATGAGCAGTTCTTC
NA,TRBV6-5,TRBJ1-2,NA,CASSSSEGFNYGYTF,TGTGCCAGCAGTTCCTCCGAGGGTTTTAACTATGGCTACACCTTC
NA,TRBV27,TRBJ1-1,NA,CASSLGYGGIMNTEAFF,TGTGCCAGCAGTTTGGGTTACGGCGGAATCATGAACACTGAAGCTTTCTTT
NA,TRBV11-1,TRBJ2-1,once,CASSHVAGGHSYNEQFF,TGTGCCAGCAGCCACGTGGCTGGCGGCCACTCCTACAATGAGCAGTTCTTC
NA,TRBV7-2,TRBJ1-2,NA,CASSFGPGANYGYTF,TGTGCCAGCAGCTTTGGTCCGGGGGCTAACTATGGCTACACCTTC